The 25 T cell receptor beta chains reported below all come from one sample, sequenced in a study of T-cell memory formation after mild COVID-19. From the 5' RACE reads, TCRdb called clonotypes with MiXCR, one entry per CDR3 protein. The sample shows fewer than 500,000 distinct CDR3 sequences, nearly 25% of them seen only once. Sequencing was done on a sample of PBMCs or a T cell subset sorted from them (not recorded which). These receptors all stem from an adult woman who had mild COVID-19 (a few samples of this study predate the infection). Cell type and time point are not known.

Here the CDR3 DNA reads TGCGCCAGCAGCTTGGAATCTCTAAAAGATACGCAGTATTTT. Its translation: CASSLESLKDTQYF. J is TRBJ2-3 and V is TRBV5-1; D gene ambiguous. Between the trimmed V and J ends, which lost 0 bases and 5 bases, there was a span of 10 bases. Per germline, CDR1 SGHRS and CDR2 YFSETQ. This CDR3 contains 14 residues. Filled out from reference TRBV5-1 and TRBJ2-3, the complete variable domain reads KAGVTQTPRYLIKTRGQQVTLSCSPISGHRSVSWYQQTPGQGLQFLFEYFSETQRNKGNFPGRFSGRQFSNSRSEMNVSTLELGDSALYLCASSLESLKDTQYFGPGTRLTVL.

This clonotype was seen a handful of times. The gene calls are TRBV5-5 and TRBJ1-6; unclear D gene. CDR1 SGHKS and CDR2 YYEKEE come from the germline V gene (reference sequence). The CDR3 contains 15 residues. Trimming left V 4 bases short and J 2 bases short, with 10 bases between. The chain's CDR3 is CASSLPGTYNSPLHF. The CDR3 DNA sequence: TGTGCCAGCAGCCTCCCCGGGACCTATAATTCACCCCTCCACTTT. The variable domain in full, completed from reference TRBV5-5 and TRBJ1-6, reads DAGVTQSPTHLIKTRGQQVTLRCSPISGHKSVSWYQQVLGQGPQFIFQYYEKEERGRGNFPDRFSARQFPNYSSELNVNALLLGDSALYLCASSLPGTYNSPLHFGNGTRLTVT.

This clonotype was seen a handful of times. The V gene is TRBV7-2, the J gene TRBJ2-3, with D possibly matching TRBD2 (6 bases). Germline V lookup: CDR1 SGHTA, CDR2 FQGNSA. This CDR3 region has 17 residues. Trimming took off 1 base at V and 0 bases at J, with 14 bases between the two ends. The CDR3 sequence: CASSLGWTTPSTDTQYF. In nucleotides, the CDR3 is TGTGCCAGCAGCTTAGGCTGGACTACCCCTAGCACAGATACGCAGTATTTT.

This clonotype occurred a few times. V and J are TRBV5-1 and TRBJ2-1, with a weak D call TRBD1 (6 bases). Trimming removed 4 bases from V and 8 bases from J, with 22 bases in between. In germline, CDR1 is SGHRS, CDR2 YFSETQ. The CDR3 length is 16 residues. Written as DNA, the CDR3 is TGCGCCAGCAGCGCGCGGCCGGGACACTCGCGGGATGAGCAGTTCTTC. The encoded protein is CASSARPGHSRDEQFF.

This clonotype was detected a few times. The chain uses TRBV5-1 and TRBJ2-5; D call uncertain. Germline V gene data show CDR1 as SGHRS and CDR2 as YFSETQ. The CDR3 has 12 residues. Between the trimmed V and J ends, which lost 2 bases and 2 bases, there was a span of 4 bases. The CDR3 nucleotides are TGCGCCAGCAGCTTCCTGCAAGAGACCCAGTACTTC. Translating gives CASSFLQETQYF.

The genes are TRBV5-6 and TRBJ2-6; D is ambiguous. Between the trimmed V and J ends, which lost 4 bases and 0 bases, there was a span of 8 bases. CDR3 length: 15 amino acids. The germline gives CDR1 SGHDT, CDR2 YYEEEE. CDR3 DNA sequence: TGTGCCAGCAGCCGGCCAAACTCTGGGGCCAACGTCCTGACTTTC. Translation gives CASSRPNSGANVLTF.

CDR3 sequence reads: CASSAYLGQQETQYF. The CDR3 region has the DNA TGTGCCAGCAGCGCCTACCTGGGACAACAAGAGACCCAGTACTTC. V and J are TRBV9 and TRBJ2-5; maybe TRBD1 (6 bases). Germline assignment: CDR1 SGDLS and CDR2 YYNGEE. Trimming took 3 bases from V and 2 from J, leaving 14 bases between them. The CDR3 has 15 residues.

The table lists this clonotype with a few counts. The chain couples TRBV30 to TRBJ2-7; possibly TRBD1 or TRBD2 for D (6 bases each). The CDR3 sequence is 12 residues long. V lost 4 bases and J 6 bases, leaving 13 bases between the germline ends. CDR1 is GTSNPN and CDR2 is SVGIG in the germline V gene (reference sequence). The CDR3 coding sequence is TGTGCCTGGACCCCCGGGGGCTTCGAGCAGTACTTC. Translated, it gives CAWTPGGFEQYF.

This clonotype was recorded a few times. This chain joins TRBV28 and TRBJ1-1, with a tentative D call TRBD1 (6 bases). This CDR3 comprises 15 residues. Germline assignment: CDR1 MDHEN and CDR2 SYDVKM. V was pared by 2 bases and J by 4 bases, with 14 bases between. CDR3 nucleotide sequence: TGTGCCAGCAGTTTAATTAAAAGGGGGGTCACTGAAGCTTTCTTT. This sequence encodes CASSLIKRGVTEAFF.

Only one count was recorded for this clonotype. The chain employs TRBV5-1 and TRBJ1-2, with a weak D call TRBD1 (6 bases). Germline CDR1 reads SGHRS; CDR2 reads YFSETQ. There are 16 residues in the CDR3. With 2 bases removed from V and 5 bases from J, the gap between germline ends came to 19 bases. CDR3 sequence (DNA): TGCGCCAGCAGCTTTCCCCACGCGCGGGGGCATTATGGCTACACCTTC. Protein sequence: CASSFPHARGHYGYTF.

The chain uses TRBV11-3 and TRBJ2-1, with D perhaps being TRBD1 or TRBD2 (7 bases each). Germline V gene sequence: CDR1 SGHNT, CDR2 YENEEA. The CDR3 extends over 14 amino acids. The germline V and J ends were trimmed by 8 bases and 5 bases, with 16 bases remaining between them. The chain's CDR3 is CASSGGVPHNEQFF. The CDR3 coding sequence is TGTGCCAGCTCAGGGGGGGTCCCTCACAATGAGCAGTTCTTC.

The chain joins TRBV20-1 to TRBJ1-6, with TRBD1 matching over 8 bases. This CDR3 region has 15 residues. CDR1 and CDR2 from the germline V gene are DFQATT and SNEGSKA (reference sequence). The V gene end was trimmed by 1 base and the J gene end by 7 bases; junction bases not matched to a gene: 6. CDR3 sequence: CSARAGQVLNSPLHF. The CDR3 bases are TGCAGTGCTAGAGCGGGACAGGTCCTAAATTCACCCCTCCACTTT.

CDR3 coding DNA: TGTGCCAGCAGTTACTCTGGACAGGGGGCTTTCGGGGAGACCCAGTACTTC. It specifies CASSYSGQGAFGETQYF. The chain combines TRBV6-6 with TRBJ2-5, with 11 bases that match TRBD1. Germline CDR1 and CDR2: MNHNY and SVGAGI (reference sequence). The CDR3 length is 17 residues. Losses at the gene ends were 0 bases for V and 5 bases for J; bases not matched to a gene: 8.

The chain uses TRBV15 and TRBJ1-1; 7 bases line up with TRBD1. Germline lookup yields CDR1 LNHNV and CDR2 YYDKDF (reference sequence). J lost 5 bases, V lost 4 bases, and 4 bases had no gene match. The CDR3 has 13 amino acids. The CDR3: CATSIQGNTEAFF. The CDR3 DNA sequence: TGTGCCACCAGCATACAGGGGAATACTGAAGCTTTCTTT.

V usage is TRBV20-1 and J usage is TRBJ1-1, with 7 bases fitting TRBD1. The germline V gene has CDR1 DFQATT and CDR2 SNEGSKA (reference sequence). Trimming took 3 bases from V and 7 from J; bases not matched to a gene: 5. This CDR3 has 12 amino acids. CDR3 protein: CSASLTGFEAFF. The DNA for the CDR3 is TGCAGTGCTAGTTTGACAGGGTTTGAAGCTTTCTTT.

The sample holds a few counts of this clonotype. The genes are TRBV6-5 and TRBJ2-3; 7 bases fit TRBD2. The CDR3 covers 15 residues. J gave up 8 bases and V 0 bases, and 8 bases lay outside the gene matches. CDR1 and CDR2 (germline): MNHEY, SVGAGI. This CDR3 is CASSYSTLAMTTQYF. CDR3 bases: TGTGCCAGCAGTTACTCGACACTAGCGATGACTACGCAGTATTTT.

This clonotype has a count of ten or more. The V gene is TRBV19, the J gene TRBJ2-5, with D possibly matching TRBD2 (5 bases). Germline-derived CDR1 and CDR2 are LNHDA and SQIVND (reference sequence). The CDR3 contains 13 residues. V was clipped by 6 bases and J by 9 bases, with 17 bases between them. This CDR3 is CASRPGPGYAQYF. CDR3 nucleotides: TGTGCCAGTAGACCCGGACCGGGATATGCCCAGTACTTC.

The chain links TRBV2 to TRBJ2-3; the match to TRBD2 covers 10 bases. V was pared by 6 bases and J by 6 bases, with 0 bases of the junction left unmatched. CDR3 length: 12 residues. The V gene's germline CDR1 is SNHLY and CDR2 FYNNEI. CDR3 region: CASRGLADTQYF. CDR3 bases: TGTGCCAGCAGGGGACTAGCGGATACGCAGTATTTT. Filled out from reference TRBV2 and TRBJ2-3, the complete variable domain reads EPEVTQTPSHQVTQMGQEVILRCVPISNHLYFYWYRQILGQKVEFLVSFYNNEISEKSEIFDDQFSVERPDGSNFTLKIRSTKLEDSAMYFCASRGLADTQYFGPGTRLTVL.

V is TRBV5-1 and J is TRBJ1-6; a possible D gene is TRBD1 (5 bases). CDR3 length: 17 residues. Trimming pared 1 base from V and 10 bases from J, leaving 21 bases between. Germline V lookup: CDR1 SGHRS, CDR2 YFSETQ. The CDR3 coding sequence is TGCGCCAGCAGCTTGTTTGAAAGGATGGGGGGTGAATCACCCCTCCACTTT. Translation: CASSLFERMGGESPLHF.

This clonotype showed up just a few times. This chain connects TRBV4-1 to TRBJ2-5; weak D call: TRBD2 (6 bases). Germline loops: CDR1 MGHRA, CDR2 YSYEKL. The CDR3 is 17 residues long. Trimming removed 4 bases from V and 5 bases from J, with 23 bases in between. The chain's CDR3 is CASSLGTLRGPSETQYF. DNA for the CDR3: TGCGCCAGCAGCCTGGGGACTTTACGGGGTCCTTCGGAGACCCAGTACTTC.

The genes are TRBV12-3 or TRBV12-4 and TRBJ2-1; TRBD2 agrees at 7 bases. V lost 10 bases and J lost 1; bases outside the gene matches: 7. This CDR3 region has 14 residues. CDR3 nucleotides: TGTGCCACCTTGGGGGAGGGTTCCTACAATGAGCAGTTCTTC. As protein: CATLGEGSYNEQFF.

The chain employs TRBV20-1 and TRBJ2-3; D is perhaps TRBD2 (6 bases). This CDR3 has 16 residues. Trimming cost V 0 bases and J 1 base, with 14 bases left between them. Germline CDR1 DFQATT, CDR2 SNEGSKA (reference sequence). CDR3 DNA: TGCAGTGCTAGAGATTTCAGCGGGTTCGGCACAGATACGCAGTATTTT. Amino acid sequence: CSARDFSGFGTDTQYF.

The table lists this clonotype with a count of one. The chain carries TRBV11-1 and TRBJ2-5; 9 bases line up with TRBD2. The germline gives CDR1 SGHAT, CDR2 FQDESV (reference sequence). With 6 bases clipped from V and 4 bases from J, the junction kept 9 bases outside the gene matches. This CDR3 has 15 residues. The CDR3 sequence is CASSSPGLARETQYF. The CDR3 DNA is TGTGCCAGCAGTTCCCCGGGACTAGCTCGAGAGACCCAGTACTTC.

The CDR3 sequence: CASSQRIAGGPGNEQFF. The DNA for the CDR3 is TGTGCCAGCAGCCAAAGGATAGCGGGGGGGCCTGGAAATGAGCAGTTCTTC. The chain carries TRBV4-2 and TRBJ2-1; 11 positions match TRBD2. CDR1 is LGHNA and CDR2 is YNFKEQ in the germline V gene. CDR3 size: 17 residues. V shed 2 bases and J 7 bases; nucleotides not matched to a gene: 10.

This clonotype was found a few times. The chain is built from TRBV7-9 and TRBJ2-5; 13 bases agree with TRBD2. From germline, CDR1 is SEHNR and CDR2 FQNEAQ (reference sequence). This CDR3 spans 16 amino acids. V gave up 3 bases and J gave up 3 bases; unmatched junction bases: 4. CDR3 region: CASSFGLAGAKETQYF. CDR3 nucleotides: TGTGCCAGCAGCTTTGGACTAGCGGGAGCGAAAGAGACCCAGTACTTC.